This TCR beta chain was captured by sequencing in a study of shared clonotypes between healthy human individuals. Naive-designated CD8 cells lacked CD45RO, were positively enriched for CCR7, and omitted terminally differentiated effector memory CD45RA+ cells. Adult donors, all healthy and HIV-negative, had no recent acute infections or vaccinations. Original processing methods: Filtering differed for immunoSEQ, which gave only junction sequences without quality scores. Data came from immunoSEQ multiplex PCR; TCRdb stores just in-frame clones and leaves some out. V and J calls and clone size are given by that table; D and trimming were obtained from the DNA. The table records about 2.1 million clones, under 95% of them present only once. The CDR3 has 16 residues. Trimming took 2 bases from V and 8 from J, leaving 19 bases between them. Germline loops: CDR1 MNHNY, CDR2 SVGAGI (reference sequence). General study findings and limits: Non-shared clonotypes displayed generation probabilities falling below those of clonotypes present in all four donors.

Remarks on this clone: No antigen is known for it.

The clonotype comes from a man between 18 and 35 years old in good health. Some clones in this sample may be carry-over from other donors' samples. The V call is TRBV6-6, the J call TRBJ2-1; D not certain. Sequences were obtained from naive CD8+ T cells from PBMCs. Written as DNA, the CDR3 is TGTGCCAGCAGTTACCAGGCTGGGGTTATTTTCGATGAGCAGTTCTTC. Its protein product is CASSYQAGVIFDEQFF.